This TCR beta chain was documented in a study of Ad26.COV2.S vaccination and SARS-CoV-2 variants. Libraries were prepared by immunoSEQ multiplex PCR; TCRdb keeps only in-frame clonotypes and omits some of them. This sample has tens of thousands of clones, with under 90% found just once. From germline, CDR1 is SGHNT and CDR2 YYREEE (reference sequence). The CDR3 runs 15 residues. Germline trimming cut 4 bases from V and 14 bases from J; bases unmatched to any gene: 13. Points on this clone: Its antigen is unidentified.

Regarding the study as a whole: Compared with placebo recipients, vaccine recipients had higher spike-specific TCR breadth.

The chain combines TRBV5-4 with TRBJ1-6; 9 nucleotides match TRBD1. The sample here was peripheral blood, taken after recovery from COVID-19. This TCR came from a human donor who had recovered from COVID-19. CDR3 in DNA: TGTGCCAGCAGCGTATCCGGGACAGGGCCTTTTTCCCTCCACTTT. As protein: CASSVSGTGPFSLHF.